The source of this TCR beta chain is a study of T cell responses to AZD1222 COVID-19 vaccine. Study results and caveats: Donors were chiefly white British, with a greater number of females, and clonal diversity was perhaps underestimated.

Repertoires were generated with immunoSEQ multiplex PCR, while TCRdb's copy carries only in-frame clones and drops some. The sample consists of 150,000 to 200,000 clones, just over 90% of them appearing once. V dropped 6 bases and J dropped 0; count of bases not matched to a gene: 5. Germline V CDR1 and CDR2: LNHDA, SQIVND (reference sequence). The CDR3 is made up of 15 amino acids. Concerning this clone itself: The antigen is undetermined.

Sequenced material: peripheral blood, taken 28 days after the second AZD1222 dose. This clonotype originated in an adult who received the AZD1222 COVID-19 vaccine. The chain employs TRBV19 and TRBJ1-3, with 7 bases fitting TRBD1. CDR3 sequence reads: CASRTGTSSGNTIYF. The DNA of the CDR3 is TGTGCCAGTAGGACAGGGACAAGCTCTGGAAACACCATATATTTT.